The source of this T cell receptor (beta chain) is a study of glioma-infiltrating T cells after dendritic cell vaccination. The overall study: Glioblastoma patients came from Phase I and II dendritic cell vaccination trials. Autologous tumor lysate-pulsed dendritic cell vaccination was given between the early 2000s and the early 2010s.

Study-wide points: No direct clonality-survival link was found; a diverse polyclonal response may matter.

Germline lookup yields CDR1 SGHRS and CDR2 YFSETQ. J was trimmed by 4 bases and V by 4 bases; bases with no gene match: 1. This CDR3 contains 13 residues. Points on this clone: Its antigen is not identified.

Data came from immunoSEQ multiplex PCR; TCRdb stores just in-frame clones and leaves some out. The sample shows almost 90,000 clones, under 85% of them seen only once. Time point given: after dendritic cell vaccination, including at tumor progression/relapse. The starting material was blood, obtained after dendritic cell vaccination. The rearrangement uses TRBV5-1 and TRBJ2-5, with 10 bases aligning to TRBD2. This sequence was found in a human donor with glioblastoma. CDR3 DNA: TGCGCCAGCAGCCCTAGCGGGGGAGAGACCCAGTACTTC. This translates into CASSPSGGETQYF.